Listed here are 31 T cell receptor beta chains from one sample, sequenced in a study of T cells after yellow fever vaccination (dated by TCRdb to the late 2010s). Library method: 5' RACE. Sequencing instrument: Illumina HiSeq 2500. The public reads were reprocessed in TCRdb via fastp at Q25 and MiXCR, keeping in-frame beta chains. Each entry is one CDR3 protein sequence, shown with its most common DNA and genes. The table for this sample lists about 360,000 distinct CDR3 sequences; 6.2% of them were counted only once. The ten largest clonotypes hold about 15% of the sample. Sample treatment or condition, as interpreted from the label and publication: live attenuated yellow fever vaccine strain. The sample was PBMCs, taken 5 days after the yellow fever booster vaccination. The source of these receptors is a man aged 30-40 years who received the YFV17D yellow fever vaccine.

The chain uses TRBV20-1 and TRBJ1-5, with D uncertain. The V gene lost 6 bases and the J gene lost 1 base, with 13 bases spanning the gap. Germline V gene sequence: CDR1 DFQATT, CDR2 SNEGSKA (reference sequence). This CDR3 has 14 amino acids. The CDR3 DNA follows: TGCAGTGCCATGACCGAGTGGAGCAATCAGCCCCAGCATTTT. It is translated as CSAMTEWSNQPQHF.

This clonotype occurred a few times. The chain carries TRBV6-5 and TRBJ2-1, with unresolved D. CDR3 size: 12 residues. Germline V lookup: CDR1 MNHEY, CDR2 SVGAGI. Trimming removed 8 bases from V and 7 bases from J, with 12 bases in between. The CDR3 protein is CASSRRWNEQFF. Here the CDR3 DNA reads TGTGCCAGCTCACGCCGTTGGAATGAGCAGTTCTTC.

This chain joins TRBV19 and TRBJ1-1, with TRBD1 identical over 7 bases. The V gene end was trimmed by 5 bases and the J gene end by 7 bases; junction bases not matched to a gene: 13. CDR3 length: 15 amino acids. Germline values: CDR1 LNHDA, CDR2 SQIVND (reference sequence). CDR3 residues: CASSGSGTATGEAFF. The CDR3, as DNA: TGTGCCAGTAGTGGGTCCGGGACAGCAACTGGTGAAGCTTTCTTT. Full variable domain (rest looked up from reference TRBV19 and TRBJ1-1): DGGITQSPKYLFRKEGQNVTLSCEQNLNHDAMYWYRQDPGQGLRLIYYSQIVNDFQKGDIAEGYSVSREKKESFPLTVTSAQKNPTAFYLCASSGSGTATGEAFFGQGTRLTVV.

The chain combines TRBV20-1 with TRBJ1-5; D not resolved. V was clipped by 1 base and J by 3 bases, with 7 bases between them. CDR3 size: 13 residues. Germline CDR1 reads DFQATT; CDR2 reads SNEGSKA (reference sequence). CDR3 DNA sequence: TGCAGTGCTAGAGCGGGGTTCAATCAGCCCCAGCATTTT. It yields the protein CSARAGFNQPQHF.

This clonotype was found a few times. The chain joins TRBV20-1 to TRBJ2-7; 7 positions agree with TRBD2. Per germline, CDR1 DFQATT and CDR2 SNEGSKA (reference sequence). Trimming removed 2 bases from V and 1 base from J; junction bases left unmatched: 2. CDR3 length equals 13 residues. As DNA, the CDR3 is TGCAGTGCTAGACACGGGGGGTCCTACGAGCAGTACTTC. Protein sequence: CSARHGGSYEQYF.

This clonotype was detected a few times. CDR3 sequence (DNA): TGTGCCAGCAGCTCGCTCCCGGGACTAGCGGGAGGGTACAATGAGCAGTTCTTC. Its translation is CASSSLPGLAGGYNEQFF. This chain joins TRBV11-2 and TRBJ2-1; 16 nucleotides line up with TRBD2. V lost 4 bases and J lost 4; bases outside the gene matches: 7. The germline V gene encodes CDR1 SGHAT and CDR2 FQNNGV. The CDR3 is made up of 18 amino acids.

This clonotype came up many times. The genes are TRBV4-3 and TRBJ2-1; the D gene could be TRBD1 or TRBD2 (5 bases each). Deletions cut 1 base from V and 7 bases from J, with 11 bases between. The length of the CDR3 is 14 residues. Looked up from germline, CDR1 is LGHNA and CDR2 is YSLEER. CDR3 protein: CASSQGGWGNEQFF. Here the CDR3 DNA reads TGCGCCAGCAGCCAAGGGGGTTGGGGGAATGAGCAGTTCTTC.

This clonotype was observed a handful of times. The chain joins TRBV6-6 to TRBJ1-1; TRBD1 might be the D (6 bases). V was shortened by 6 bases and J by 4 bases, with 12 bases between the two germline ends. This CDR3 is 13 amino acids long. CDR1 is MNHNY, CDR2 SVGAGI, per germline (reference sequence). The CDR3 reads CASRLDSSTEAFF. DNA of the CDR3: TGTGCCAGCAGACTGGACAGCAGCACTGAAGCTTTCTTT.

CDR3 sequence reads: CASRHAPGQGPDTQYF. The CDR3 DNA reads TGTGCCAGCAGACACGCCCCGGGACAGGGACCAGATACGCAGTATTTT. J is TRBJ2-3 and V is TRBV28; TRBD1 matches 9 bases. Germline CDR1 and CDR2: MDHEN and SYDVKM. The CDR3 covers 16 residues. Trimming at V came to 6 bases and at J to 4 bases, leaving 11 bases not matched to a gene.

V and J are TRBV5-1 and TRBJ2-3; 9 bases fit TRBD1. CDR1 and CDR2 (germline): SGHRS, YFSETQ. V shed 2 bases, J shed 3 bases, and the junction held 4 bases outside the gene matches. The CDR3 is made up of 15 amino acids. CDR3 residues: CASSFLTGGTDTQYF. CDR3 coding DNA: TGCGCCAGCAGCTTTCTGACAGGGGGTACAGATACGCAGTATTTT.

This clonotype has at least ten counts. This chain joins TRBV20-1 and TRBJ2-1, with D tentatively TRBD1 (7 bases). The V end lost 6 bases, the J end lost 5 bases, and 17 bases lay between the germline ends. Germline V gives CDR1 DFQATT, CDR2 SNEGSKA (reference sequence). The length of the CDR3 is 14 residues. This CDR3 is CSAPGGQTNNEQFF. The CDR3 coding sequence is TGCAGTGCCCCCGGGGGACAGACTAACAATGAGCAGTTCTTC.

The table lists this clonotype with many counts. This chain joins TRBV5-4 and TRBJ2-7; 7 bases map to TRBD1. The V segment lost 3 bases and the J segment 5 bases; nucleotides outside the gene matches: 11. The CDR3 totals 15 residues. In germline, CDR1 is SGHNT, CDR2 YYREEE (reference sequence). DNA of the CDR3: TGTGCCAGCAGCTCTTATTCCAGGGGGAACAACGAGCAGTACTTC. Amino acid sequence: CASSSYSRGNNEQYF.

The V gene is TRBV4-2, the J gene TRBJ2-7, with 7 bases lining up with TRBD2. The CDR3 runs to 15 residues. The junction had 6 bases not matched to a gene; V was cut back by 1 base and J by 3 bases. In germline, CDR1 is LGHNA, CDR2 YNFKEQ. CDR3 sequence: CASSQGLAENYEQYF. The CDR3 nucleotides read TGTGCCAGCAGCCAAGGGCTAGCGGAGAACTACGAGCAGTACTTC.

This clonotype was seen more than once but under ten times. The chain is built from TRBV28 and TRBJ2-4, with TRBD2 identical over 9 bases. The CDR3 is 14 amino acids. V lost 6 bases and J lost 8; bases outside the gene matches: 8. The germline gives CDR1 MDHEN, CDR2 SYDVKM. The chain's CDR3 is CASRTSSGVDIQYF. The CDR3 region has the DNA TGTGCCAGCAGGACTTCTAGCGGGGTGGACATTCAGTACTTC.

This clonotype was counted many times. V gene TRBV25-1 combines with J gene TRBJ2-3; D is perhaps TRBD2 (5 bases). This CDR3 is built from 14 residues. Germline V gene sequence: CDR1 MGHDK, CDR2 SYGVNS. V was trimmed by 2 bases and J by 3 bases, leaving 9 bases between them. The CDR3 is CASSEMVATDTQYF. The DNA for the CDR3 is TGTGCCAGCAGTGAAATGGTAGCGACAGATACGCAGTATTTT. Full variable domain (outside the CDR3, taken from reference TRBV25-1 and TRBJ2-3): EADIYQTPRYLVIGTGKKITLECSQTMGHDKMYWYQQDPGMELHLIHYSYGVNSTEKGDLSSESTVSRIRTEHFPLTLESARPSHTSQYLCASSEMVATDTQYFGPGTRLTVL.

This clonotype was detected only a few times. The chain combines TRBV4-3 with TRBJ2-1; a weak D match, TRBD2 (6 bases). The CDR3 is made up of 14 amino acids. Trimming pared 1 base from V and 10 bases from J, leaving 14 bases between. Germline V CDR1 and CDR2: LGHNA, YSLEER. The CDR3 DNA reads TGCGCCAGCAGCCAAGTGGGGGGTGGGGCCGAGCAGTTCTTC. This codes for CASSQVGGGAEQFF.

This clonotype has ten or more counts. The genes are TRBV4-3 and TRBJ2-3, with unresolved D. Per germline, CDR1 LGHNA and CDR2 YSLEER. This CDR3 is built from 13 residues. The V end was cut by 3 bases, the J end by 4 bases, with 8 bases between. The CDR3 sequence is CASSQAGSDTQYF. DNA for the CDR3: TGCGCCAGCAGCCAGGCAGGATCAGATACGCAGTATTTT.

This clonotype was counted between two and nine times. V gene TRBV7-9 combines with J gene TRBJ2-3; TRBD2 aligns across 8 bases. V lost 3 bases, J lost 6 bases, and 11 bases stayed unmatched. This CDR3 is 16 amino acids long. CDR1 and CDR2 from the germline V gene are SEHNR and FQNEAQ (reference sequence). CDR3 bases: TGTGCCAGCAGCTTGAGAGGGGTTAGCGGGATTGATACGCAGTATTTT. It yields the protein CASSLRGVSGIDTQYF.

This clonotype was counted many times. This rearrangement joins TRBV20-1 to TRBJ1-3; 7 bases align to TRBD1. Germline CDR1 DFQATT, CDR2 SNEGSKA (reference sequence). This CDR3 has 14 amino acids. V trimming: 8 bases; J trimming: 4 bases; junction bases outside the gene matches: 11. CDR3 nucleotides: TGCAGTTTCAGCACAGGGGCTTTAGGAAACACCATATATTTT. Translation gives CSFSTGALGNTIYF.

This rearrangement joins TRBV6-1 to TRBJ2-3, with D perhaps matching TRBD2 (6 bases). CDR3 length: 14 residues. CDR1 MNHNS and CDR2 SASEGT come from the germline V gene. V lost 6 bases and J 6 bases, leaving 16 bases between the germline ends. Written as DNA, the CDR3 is TGTGCCAGCAGGCCCATTTTCGGAGGGGATACGCAGTATTTT. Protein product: CASRPIFGGDTQYF.

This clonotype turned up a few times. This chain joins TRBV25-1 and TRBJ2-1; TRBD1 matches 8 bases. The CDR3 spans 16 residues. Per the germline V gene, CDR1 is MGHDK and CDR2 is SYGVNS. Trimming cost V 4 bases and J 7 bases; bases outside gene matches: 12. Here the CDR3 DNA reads TGTGCCAGCAGTGGCCCCGGGCCCAGGGGGCGGAATGAGCAGTTCTTC. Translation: CASSGPGPRGRNEQFF. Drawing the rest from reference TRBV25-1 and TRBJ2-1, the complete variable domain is EADIYQTPRYLVIGTGKKITLECSQTMGHDKMYWYQQDPGMELHLIHYSYGVNSTEKGDLSSESTVSRIRTEHFPLTLESARPSHTSQYLCASSGPGPRGRNEQFFGPGTRLTVL.

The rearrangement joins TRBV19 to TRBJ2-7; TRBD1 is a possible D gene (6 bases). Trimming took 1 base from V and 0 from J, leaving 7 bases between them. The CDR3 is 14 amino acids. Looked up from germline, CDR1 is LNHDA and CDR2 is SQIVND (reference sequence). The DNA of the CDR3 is TGTGCCAGTAGTATAGTACAGGGCTCCTACGAGCAGTACTTC. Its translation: CASSIVQGSYEQYF.

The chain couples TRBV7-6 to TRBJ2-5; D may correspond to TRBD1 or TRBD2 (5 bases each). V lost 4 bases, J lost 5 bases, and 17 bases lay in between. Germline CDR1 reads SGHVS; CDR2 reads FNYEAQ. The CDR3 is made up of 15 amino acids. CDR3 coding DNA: TGTGCCAGCAGCTCCGGACACGGGCCGGGGGAGACCCAGTACTTC. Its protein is CASSSGHGPGETQYF.

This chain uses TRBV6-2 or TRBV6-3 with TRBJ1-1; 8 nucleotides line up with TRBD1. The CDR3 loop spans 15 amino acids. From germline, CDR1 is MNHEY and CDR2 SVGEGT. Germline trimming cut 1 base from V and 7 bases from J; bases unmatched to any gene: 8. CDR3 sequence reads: CASSYFQGALGEAFF. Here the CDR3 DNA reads TGTGCCAGCAGTTACTTTCAGGGGGCGCTGGGTGAAGCTTTCTTT.

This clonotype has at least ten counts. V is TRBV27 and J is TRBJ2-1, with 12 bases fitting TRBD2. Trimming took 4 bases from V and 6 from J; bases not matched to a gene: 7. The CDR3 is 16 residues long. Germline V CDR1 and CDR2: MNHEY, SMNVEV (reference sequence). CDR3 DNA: TGTGCCAGCAGTTACCCCAAGACTAGCGGGAGCAATGAGCAGTTCTTC. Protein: CASSYPKTSGSNEQFF.

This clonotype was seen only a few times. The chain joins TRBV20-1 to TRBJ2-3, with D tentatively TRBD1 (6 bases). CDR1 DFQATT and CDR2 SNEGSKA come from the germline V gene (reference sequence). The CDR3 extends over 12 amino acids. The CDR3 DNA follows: TGCAGCGCAGGGGTTAGGGCAGATACGCAGTATTTT. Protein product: CSAGVRADTQYF.

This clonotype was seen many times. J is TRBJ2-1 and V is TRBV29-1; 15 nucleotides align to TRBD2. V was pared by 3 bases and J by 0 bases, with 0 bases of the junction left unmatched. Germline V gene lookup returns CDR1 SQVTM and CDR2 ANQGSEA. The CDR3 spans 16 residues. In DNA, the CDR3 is TGCAGCGTTGAGGGACTAGCGGGAGGCTCCTACAATGAGCAGTTCTTC. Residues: CSVEGLAGGSYNEQFF.

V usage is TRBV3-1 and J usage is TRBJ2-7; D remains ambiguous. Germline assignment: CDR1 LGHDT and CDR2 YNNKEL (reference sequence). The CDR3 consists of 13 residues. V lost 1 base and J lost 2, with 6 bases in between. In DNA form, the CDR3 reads TGTGCCAGCAGCCAAGCGGTAACCTACGAGCAGTACTTC. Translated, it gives CASSQAVTYEQYF.

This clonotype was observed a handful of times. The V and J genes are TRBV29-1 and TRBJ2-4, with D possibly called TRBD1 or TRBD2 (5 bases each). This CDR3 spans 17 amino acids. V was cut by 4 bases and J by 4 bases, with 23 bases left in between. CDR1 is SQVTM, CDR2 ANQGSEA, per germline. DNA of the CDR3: TGCAGCGTTGCAGTGACAACGTTTGGGGGAATAAAAAACATTCAGTACTTC. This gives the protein CSVAVTTFGGIKNIQYF.

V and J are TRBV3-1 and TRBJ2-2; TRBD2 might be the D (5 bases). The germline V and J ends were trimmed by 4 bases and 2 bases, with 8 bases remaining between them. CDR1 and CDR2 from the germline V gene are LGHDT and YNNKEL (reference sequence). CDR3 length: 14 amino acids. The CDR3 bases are TGTGCCAGCAGCCCGGGGATCAACACCGGGGAGCTGTTTTTT. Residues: CASSPGINTGELFF.

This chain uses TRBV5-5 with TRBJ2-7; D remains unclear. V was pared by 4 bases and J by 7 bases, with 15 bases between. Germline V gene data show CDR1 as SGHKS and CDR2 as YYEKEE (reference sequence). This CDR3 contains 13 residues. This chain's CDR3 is CASSLTTLTEQYF. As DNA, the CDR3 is TGTGCCAGCAGCCTTACAACTCTGACTGAGCAGTACTTC.